The 13 T cell receptor beta chains given below trace back to one sample, sequenced in a study of shared clonotypes between healthy human individuals. Positively selected for CCR7, the CD45RO-negative cells used as naive CD8 cells excluded terminally differentiated effector memory CD45RA+ cells. Generated by immunoSEQ multiplex PCR, the TCRdb table keeps only in-frame clones and is missing some. This sample has hundreds of thousands of clones, with 92% found just once. The sequenced sample consisted of naive CD8+ T cells sorted from blood. These receptor sequences come from a man aged 25-40 years in good health.

V is TRBV6-1 and J is TRBJ2-7, with 8 bases aligning to TRBD2. This CDR3 comprises 15 residues. V was clipped by 10 bases and J by 4 bases; unmatched bases: 15. In germline, CDR1 is MNHNS, CDR2 SASEGT. CDR3 sequence reads: CATRPLVAGRYEQYF. The CDR3, as DNA: TGTGCCACCCGACCCCTCGTAGCGGGAAGGTACGAGCAGTACTTC.

CDR3 coding DNA: TGTGCCAGCAGCCATACACAGCCGGGGGACACCGGGGAGCTGTTTTTT. This codes for CASSHTQPGDTGELFF. V gene TRBV7-8 combines with J gene TRBJ2-2, with D possibly matching TRBD2 (6 bases). V lost 5 bases and J 3 bases, leaving 16 bases between the germline ends. The CDR3 length is 16 residues. The V gene's germline CDR1 is SGHVS and CDR2 FQNEAQ.

The genes are TRBV27 and TRBJ1-1; D not certain. The CDR3 sequence is 14 residues long. V dropped 5 bases and J dropped 3 bases, with 13 bases sitting between them. The V gene's germline CDR1 is MNHEY and CDR2 SMNVEV (reference sequence). Here the CDR3 DNA reads TGTGCCAGCAGTCCGGACCCTAGGGACACTGAAGCTTTCTTT. This encodes CASSPDPRDTEAFF.

About this clone: This sample also contains other DNA sequences that code for the same CDR3. The J gene is TRBJ1-5, the V gene TRBV2, with D tentatively TRBD1 (6 bases). The V end was cut by 6 bases, the J end by 4 bases, with 16 bases between. The germline gives CDR1 SNHLY, CDR2 FYNNEI. The CDR3 length is 15 residues. CDR3 sequence: CASRKGQMGNQPQHF. In DNA form, the CDR3 reads TGTGCCAGCAGGAAAGGACAGATGGGAAATCAGCCCCAGCATTTT.

The CDR3 DNA is TGTGCCAATAGGACGGACGAACACTATGGCTACACCTTC. Amino acids: CANRTDEHYGYTF. The chain joins TRBV2 to TRBJ1-2; D is uncertain. Deletions cut 10 bases from V and 3 bases from J, with 15 bases between. The CDR3 is made up of 13 amino acids. The germline CDR1 and CDR2 sequences are SNHLY and FYNNEI.

The CDR3 region is CASSSGQEAFF. CDR3 in DNA: TGTGCCAGCAGTTCCGGACAGGAAGCTTTCTTT. The chain links TRBV6-6 to TRBJ1-1, with D possibly being TRBD1 (6 bases). Germline values: CDR1 MNHNY, CDR2 SVGAGI (reference sequence). There are 11 residues in the CDR3. Between the trimmed V and J ends, which lost 4 bases and 8 bases, there was a span of 8 bases.

The chain employs TRBV7-6 and TRBJ2-3; D perhaps matches TRBD1 (6 bases). The CDR3 contains 17 residues. The germline V and J ends were trimmed by 5 bases and 0 bases, with 18 bases remaining between them. Germline V lookup: CDR1 SGHVS, CDR2 FNYEAQ. This CDR3 reads CASSAEDRPRSTDTQYF. The CDR3, as DNA: TGTGCCAGCAGCGCCGAAGACAGGCCCCGTAGCACAGATACGCAGTATTTT. The full variable domain, its missing parts supplied by reference TRBV7-6 and TRBJ2-3, is GAGVSQSPRYKVTKRGQDVALRCDPISGHVSLYWYRQALGQGPEFLTYFNYEAQQDKSGLPNDRFSAERPEGSISTLTIQRTEQRDSAMYRCASSAEDRPRSTDTQYFGPGTRLTVL.

V and J are TRBV2 and TRBJ1-1; the D gene is possibly TRBD1 (5 bases). V was clipped by 4 bases and J by 5 bases, with 11 bases between them. Germline V lookup: CDR1 SNHLY, CDR2 FYNNEI. CDR3 length: 13 residues. CDR3 DNA: TGTGCCAGCAGTGCTCGGGGGAGTACTGAAGCTTTCTTT. Its protein product is CASSARGSTEAFF.

CDR3 sequence reads: CASSYIPGQGNYEQYF. The CDR3 DNA reads as TGTGCCAGCAGCTACATCCCCGGACAGGGTAACTACGAGCAGTACTTC. This chain links TRBV11-1 with TRBJ2-7, with TRBD1 identical over 8 bases. V lost 4 bases to trimming and J lost 3 bases; unmatched junction nucleotides: 11. Looked up from germline, CDR1 is SGHAT and CDR2 is FQDESV (reference sequence). The CDR3 is 16 amino acids.

The chain combines TRBV6-6 with TRBJ2-3, with 7 bases lining up with TRBD1. Germline V gene sequence: CDR1 MNHNY, CDR2 SVGAGI (reference sequence). J lost 5 bases, V lost 3 bases, and 8 bases had no gene match. This CDR3 contains 15 residues. CDR3 sequence reads: CASSYGTEGLDTQYF. The CDR3 coding sequence is TGTGCCAGCAGTTATGGGACAGAGGGGTTAGATACGCAGTATTTT.

The rearrangement uses TRBV28 and TRBJ1-2; D possibly corresponds to TRBD1 (6 bases). There are 13 residues in the CDR3. Germline CDR1 reads MDHEN; CDR2 reads SYDVKM. V lost 1 base and J lost 6, with 9 bases in between. CDR3 DNA: TGTGCCAGCAGTTTATCTGGGGGCAATGGCTACACCTTC. Its translation: CASSLSGGNGYTF.

Points on this clone: Other DNA sequences of this sample code for an identical CDR3. The J gene is TRBJ1-4, the V gene TRBV27; D gene uncertain. This CDR3 comprises 14 residues. Germline V CDR1 and CDR2: MNHEY, SMNVEV (reference sequence). Deletions cut 2 bases from V and 7 bases from J, with 11 bases between. The CDR3 sequence: CASSLLGEGEKLFF. CDR3 sequence (DNA): TGTGCCAGCAGTTTACTCGGGGAAGGTGAAAAACTGTTTTTT.

The chain uses TRBV28 and TRBJ2-7, with 11 bases lining up with TRBD1. There are 15 residues in the CDR3. V was pared by 7 bases and J by 3 bases, with 8 bases of the junction left unmatched. Per germline, CDR1 MDHEN and CDR2 SYDVKM. CDR3 protein: CASITGTGGVYEQYF. The CDR3 nucleotides read TGTGCCAGCATTACCGGGACAGGGGGAGTCTACGAGCAGTACTTC.